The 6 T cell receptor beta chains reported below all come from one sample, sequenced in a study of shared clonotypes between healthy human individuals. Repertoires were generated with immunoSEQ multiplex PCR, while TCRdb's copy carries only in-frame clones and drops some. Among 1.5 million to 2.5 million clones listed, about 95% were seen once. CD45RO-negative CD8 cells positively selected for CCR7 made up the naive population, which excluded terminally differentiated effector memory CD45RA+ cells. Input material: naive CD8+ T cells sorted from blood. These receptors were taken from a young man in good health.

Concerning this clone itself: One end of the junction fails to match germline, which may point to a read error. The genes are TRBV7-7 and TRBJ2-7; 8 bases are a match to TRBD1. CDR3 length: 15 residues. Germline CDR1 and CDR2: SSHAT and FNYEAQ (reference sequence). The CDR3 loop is CASSLARGQGYEQYF. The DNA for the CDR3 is TGTGCTAGCAGCTTAGCCCGCGGACAGGGTTACGAGCAGTACTTC.

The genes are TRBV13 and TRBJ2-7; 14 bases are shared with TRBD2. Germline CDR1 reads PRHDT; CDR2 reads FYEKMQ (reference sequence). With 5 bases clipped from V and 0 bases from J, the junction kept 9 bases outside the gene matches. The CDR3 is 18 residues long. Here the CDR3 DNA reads TGTGCCAGCAGCCACTCGGGACTAGCGGGAGTCCGCTCCTACGAGCAGTACTTC. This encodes CASSHSGLAGVRSYEQYF. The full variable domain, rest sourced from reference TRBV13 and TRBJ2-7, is AAGVIQSPRHLIKEKRETATLKCYPIPRHDTVYWYQQGPGQDPQFLISFYEKMQSDKGSIPDRFSAQQFSDYHSELNMSSLELGDSALYFCASSHSGLAGVRSYEQYFGPGTRLTVT.

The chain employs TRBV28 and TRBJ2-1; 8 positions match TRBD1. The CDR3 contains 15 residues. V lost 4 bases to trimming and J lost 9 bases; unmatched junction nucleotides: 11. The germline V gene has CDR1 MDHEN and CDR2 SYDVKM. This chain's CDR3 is CASSYRGLKTGEQFF. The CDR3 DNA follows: TGTGCCAGCAGTTACAGGGGGTTAAAGACGGGTGAGCAGTTCTTC. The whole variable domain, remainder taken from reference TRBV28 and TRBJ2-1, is DVKVTQSSRYLVKRTGEKVFLECVQDMDHENMFWYRQDPGLGLRLIYFSYDVKMKEKGDIPEGYSVSREKKERFSLILESASTNQTSMYLCASSYRGLKTGEQFFGPGTRLTVL.

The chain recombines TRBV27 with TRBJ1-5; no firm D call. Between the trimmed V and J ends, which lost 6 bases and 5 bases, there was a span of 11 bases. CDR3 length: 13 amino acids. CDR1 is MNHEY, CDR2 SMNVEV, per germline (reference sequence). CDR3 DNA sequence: TGTGCCAGCAGGAAGGAGGGCTATCAGCCCCAGCATTTT. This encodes CASRKEGYQPQHF.

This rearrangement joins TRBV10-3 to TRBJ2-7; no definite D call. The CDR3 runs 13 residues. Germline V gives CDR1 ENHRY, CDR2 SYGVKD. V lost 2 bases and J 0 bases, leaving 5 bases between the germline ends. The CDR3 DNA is TGTGCCATCAGTGAGCCAGTCTCCTACGAGCAGTACTTC. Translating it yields CAISEPVSYEQYF.

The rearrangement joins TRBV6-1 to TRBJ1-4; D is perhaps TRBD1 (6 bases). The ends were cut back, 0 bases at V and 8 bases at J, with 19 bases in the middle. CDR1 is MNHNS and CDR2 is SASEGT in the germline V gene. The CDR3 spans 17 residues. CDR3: CASSEAGWARGGEKLFF. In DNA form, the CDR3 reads TGTGCCAGCAGTGAAGCCGGGTGGGCCAGGGGAGGCGAAAAACTGTTTTTT.